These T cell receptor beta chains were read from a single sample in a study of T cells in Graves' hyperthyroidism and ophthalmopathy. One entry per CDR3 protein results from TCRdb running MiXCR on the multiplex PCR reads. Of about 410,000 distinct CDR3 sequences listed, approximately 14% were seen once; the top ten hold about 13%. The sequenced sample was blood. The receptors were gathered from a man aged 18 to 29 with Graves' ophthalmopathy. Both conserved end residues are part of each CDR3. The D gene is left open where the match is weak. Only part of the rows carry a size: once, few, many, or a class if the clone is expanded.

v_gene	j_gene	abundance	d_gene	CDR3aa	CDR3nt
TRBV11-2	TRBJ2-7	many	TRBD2	CASSSAGSYEQYF	TGTGCCAGCAGCTCAGCGGGAAGCTACGAGCAGTACTTC
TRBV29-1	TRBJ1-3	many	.	CSVSLLYSGNTIYF	TGCAGCGTCTCCCTGCTGTACTCTGGAAACACCATATATTTT
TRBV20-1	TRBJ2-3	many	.	CSAKSAWENTQYF	TGCAGTGCTAAGTCGGCATGGGAAAATACGCAGTATTTT
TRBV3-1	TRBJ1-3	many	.	CASSQERGGSLTGNTIYF	TGTGCCAGCAGCCAAGAGAGGGGAGGCTCTCTAACTGGAAACACCATATATTTT
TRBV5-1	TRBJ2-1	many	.	CASSSTDPAHEQFF	TGCGCCAGCAGCTCTACTGACCCGGCTCATGAGCAGTTCTTC
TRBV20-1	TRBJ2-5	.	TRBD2	CSGSGGGEETQYF	TGCAGTGGGAGCGGGGGGGGTGAAGAGACCCAGTACTTC
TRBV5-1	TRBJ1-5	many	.	CASSLAGVSNQPQHF	TGCGCCAGCAGCTTGGCCGGAGTTAGCAATCAGCCCCAGCATTTT
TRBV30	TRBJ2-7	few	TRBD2	CAWSGSNGGGDHEQYF	TGTGCCTGGAGTGGGTCCAACGGGGGGGGCGACCACGAGCAGTACTTC
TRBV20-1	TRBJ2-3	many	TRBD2	CSAMRTSGSISDTQYF	TGCAGTGCTATGAGGACTAGCGGGAGTATCTCAGATACGCAGTATTTT
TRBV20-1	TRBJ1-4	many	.	CSAATVKGEKLFF	TGCAGTGCCGCTACTGTGAAGGGGGAAAAACTGTTTTTT
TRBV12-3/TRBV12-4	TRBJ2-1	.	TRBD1	CASSTTQGGEQFF	TGTGCCAGCAGTACCACACAGGGGGGTGAGCAGTTCTTC
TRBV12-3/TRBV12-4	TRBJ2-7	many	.	CASERSGDYEQYF	TGTGCCAGCGAAAGGAGTGGGGACTACGAGCAGTACTTC
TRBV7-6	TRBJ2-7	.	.	CASSLVLSDEQYF	TGTGCCAGCAGCTTAGTCCTATCCGACGAGCAGTACTTC
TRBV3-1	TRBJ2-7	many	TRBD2	CASSQDRTSVGTPEQYF	TGTGCCAGCAGCCAAGATAGGACTAGCGTGGGAACCCCTGAGCAGTACTTC
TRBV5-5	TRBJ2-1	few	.	CASSWAQEQFF	TGTGCCAGCAGCTGGGCGCAGGAGCAGTTCTTC
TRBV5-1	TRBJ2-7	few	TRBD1	CASSSYRDRVGEQYF	TGCGCCAGCAGCTCCTACCGGGACAGGGTCGGGGAGCAGTACTTC
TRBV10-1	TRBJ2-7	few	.	CVSSESISHYEQYF	TGCGTCAGCAGTGAGTCGATTTCGCACTACGAGCAGTACTTC
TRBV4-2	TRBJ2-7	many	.	CASSQERSYEQYF	TGTGCCAGCAGCCAAGAACGGAGCTACGAGCAGTACTTC
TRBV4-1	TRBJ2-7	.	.	CASSQSSWTAEQYF	TGCGCCAGCAGCCAATCGAGTTGGACAGCCGAGCAGTACTTC
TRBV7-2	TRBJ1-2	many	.	CASSSRQSIGGYTF	TGTGCCAGCAGCAGCCGACAGAGTATAGGAGGCTACACCTTC
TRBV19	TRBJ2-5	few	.	CASSPLHRDTYRETQYF	TGTGCCAGTAGCCCACTACACCGGGACACCTATAGGGAGACCCAGTACTTC
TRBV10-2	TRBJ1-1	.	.	CASSGGGFTEAFF	TGCGCCAGCAGTGGGGGGGGGTTCACTGAAGCTTTCTTT
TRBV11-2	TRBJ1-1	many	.	CASSLARLNTEAFF	TGTGCCAGCAGCTTAGCGCGGTTGAACACTGAAGCTTTCTTT
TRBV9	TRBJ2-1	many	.	CASSVDGSDEQFF	TGTGCCAGCAGCGTAGATGGCTCGGATGAGCAGTTCTTC
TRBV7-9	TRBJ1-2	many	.	CASSLEGPHYGYTF	TGTGCCAGCAGCTTAGAGGGACCGCACTATGGCTACACCTTC
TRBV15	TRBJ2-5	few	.	CATSSYRTGETQYF	TGTGCCACCAGCAGTTATAGAACTGGGGAGACCCAGTACTTC
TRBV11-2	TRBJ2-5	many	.	CASSLERTIVGAETQYF	TGTGCCAGCAGCTTAGAGCGGACGATAGTGGGAGCGGAGACCCAGTACTTC
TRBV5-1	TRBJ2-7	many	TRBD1	CASSSPTRTGASYSYEQYF	TGCGCCAGCAGCTCACCCACTAGGACAGGGGCTTCGTACTCCTACGAGCAGTACTTC
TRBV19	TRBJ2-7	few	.	CASSIGSGGYEQYF	TGTGCCAGTAGTATTGGTAGCGGAGGTTACGAGCAGTACTTC
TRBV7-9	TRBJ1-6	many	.	CASSRSGNSPLHF	TGTGCCAGCAGCCGTTCAGGGAATTCACCCCTCCACTTT
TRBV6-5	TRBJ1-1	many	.	CASSYSLSMNTEAFF	TGTGCCAGCAGTTACTCGCTGAGTATGAACACTGAAGCTTTCTTT
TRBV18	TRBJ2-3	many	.	CATWRGSTSTDTQYF	TGTGCCACCTGGCGCGGATCAACTAGCACAGATACGCAGTATTTT
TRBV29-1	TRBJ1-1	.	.	CSVERRTEAFF	TGCAGCGTTGAAAGAAGGACTGAAGCTTTCTTT
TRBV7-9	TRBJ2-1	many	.	CASSLTADNEQFF	TGTGCCAGCAGCTTAACGGCGGACAATGAGCAGTTCTTC
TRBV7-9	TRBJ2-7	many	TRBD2	CASSLNGGSYEQYF	TGTGCCAGCAGCTTAAATGGCGGGAGCTACGAGCAGTACTTC
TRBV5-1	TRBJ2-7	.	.	CASSSTTGGNEQYF	TGCGCCAGCAGCTCAACCACGGGCGGTAACGAGCAGTACTTC
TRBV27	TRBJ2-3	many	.	CASSLGAGFTDTQYF	TGTGCCAGCAGTTTAGGGGCAGGGTTCACAGATACGCAGTATTTT
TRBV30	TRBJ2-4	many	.	CAWSPPQGIQYF	TGTGCCTGGAGCCCCCCCCAGGGCATTCAGTACTTC
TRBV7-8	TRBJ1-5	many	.	CASSLAKNRAGLGQPQHF	TGTGCCAGCAGCTTAGCTAAGAACCGGGCTGGATTAGGGCAGCCCCAGCATTTT
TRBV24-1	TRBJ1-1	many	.	CATSASDTEAFF	TGTGCCACCAGTGCCTCGGACACTGAAGCTTTCTTT
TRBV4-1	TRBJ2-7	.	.	CASSQSRGSLSYEQYF	TGCGCCAGCAGCCAAAGCAGGGGCTCCCTCTCCTACGAGCAGTACTTC
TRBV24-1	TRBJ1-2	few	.	CATSDPGLPYGYTF	TGTGCCACCAGTGATCCGGGACTGCCTTATGGCTACACCTTC
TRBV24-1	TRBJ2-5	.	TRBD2	CATSAGGGPQETQYF	TGTGCCACCAGTGCTGGGGGGGGTCCCCAAGAGACCCAGTACTTC
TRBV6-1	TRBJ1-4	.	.	CASSPRWAAPNNEKLFF	TGTGCCAGCAGTCCCCGCTGGGCCGCCCCTAATAATGAAAAACTGTTTTTT
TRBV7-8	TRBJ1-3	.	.	CASSLEVTAGNTIYF	TGTGCCAGCAGCTTAGAGGTGACAGCTGGAAACACCATATATTTT
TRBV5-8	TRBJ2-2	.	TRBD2	CASSPLAGANTGELFF	TGCGCCAGCAGTCCGCTAGCGGGGGCGAACACCGGGGAGCTGTTTTTT